This T cell receptor beta chain was documented in a study of T cell responses to AZD1222 COVID-19 vaccine (dated by TCRdb to the early 2020s). For the study in its entirety: A total of 230 to 250 trial participants underwent TCR sequencing, of whom some 210 received two doses of AZD1222 and about 26 received two doses of the MenACWY control vaccine. Enrollment into the trials was organized by age into subgroups of 18-55, 56-69 and 70-plus years, and those subgroups contained roughly 150, 30 and 60 TCR-sequenced participants, respectively.

The germline ends are 13 bases apart after V is trimmed by 4 bases and J by 6 bases. The CDR3 starts with the cysteine, ends with the phenylalanine, and has 14 residues. Only the CDR3 part of the read is kept: 42 bases, read in frame from the first base. CDR1 and CDR2 (PRHDT, FYEKMQ) derive from the germline V gene (reference sequence). The study at large found these results: After two AZD1222 doses, spike-specific TCR breadth and depth were significantly higher than at day 0 and than in MenACWY recipients. Only a handful of AZD1222 recipients were SARS-CoV-2 seropositive at baseline, limiting conclusions about previously exposed vaccinees. In the small 56-69-year group, the increase in depth fell short of significance, most likely because of low power. Reportedly, almost half of the unique spike-specific TCRs recognized epitopes lying outside the regions that are mutated in the B.1.351 and B.1.1.7 variants. Most participants were white British and females outnumbered males, and the authors suggested that clonal diversity may have been underestimated. Vaccine-associated CD4 TCRs spanned the whole spike protein, with dominant responses in regions 160-218 and 743-854. Because no day 14 peak-response samples were available, repertoires were characterized only after the peak T cell response.

The time point label on this specimen signifies: about 28 days (+/-7) after the second vaccine dose. AZD1222 recipients with second doses at about 4 weeks or about 12 weeks were pooled, because spike-specific TCR depth and breadth did not differ between schedules. Vaccinee samples were obtained from the UK trials COV001 and COV002, which included a single-blind randomized controlled phase 2/3 trial of AZD1222 (ChAdOx1 nCoV-19) in healthy adults. Trial participant PBMC samples were collected at day 0 and day 28 after the second dose for TCRbeta chain sequencing. In the case of this clone: There is no known antigen for this receptor. No base qualities exist here, and no much larger clone lies one base off it.

The CDR3 regions of human TCRbeta chains were subjected to immunosequencing. The study's processing was this. TCRs in the repertoires were matched against a reference library of SARS-CoV-2-specific TCRs that had been generated with the MIRA antigen-specificity platform. Breadth meant the fraction of unique TCRs that were SARS-CoV-2-associated, whereas depth meant the fraction of total T cells that were SARS-CoV-2-associated. Each spike-specific TCR was assigned to its reactive spike region and to a CD4 or CD8 class using the MIRA data. Log10-transformed breadth and depth values were compared by one-way ANOVA with Sidak's multiple comparisons tests. Here the immuneACCESS table is served through TCRdb, limited to in-frame sequences with V and J called. Missing clones are a known gap in these copies; in checked studies unresolved V genes cover under half, and the rest lacks a known reason. The D gene and trimming were derived from the DNA, and the V and J assignments and clone size from that table. The sample table lists more than 75,000 clones, more than 70% of them with a count of one. Less than 8.5% of the sample lies in the top ten.

The receptor chain draws on TRBV13 and TRBJ2-1, with TRBD2 as a weak D call on 5 bases. The input for sequencing was peripheral blood, taken 28 days after the second AZD1222 dose. The TCR comes from an adult who received the AZD1222 COVID-19 vaccine. The encoded CDR3 is CASSSPLARNEQFF. In nucleotides, the sequence is TGTGCCAGCAGCTCGCCTCTAGCACGCAATGAGCAGTTCTTC.